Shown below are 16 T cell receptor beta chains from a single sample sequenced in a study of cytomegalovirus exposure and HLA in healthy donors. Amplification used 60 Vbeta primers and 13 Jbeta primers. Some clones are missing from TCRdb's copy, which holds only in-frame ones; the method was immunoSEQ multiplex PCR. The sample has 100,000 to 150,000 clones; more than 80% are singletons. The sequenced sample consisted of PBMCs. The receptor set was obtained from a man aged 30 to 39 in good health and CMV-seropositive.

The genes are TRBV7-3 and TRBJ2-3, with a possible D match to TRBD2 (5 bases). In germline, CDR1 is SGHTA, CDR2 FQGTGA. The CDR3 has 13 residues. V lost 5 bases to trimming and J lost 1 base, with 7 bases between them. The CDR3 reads CASSPEGTDTQYF. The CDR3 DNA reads TGTGCCAGCAGCCCGGAGGGCACAGATACGCAGTATTTT. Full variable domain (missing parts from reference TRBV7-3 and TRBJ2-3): GAGVSQTPSNKVTEKGKYVELRCDPISGHTALYWYRQSLGQGPEFLIYFQGTGAADDSGLPNDRFFAVRPEGSVSTLKIQRTERGDSAVYLCASSPEGTDTQYFGPGTRLTVL.

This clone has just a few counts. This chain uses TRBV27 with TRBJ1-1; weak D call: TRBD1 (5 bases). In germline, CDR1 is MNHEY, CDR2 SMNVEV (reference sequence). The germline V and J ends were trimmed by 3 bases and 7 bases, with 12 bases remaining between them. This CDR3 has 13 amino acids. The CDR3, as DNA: TGTGCCAGCAGTTTGAGGCAGGGTATTGAAGCTTTCTTT. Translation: CASSLRQGIEAFF.

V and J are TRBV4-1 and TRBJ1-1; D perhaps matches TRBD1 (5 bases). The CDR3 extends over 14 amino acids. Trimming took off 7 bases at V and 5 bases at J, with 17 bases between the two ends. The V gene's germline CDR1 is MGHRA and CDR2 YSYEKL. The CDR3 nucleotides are TGCGCCAGCACCCAGACAGCCGTGAGGACTGAAGCTTTCTTT. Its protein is CASTQTAVRTEAFF.

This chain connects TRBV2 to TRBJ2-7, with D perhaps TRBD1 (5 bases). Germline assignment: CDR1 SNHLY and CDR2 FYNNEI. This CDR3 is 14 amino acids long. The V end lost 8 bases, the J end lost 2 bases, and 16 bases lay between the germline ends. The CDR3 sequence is CASLNGASPYEQYF. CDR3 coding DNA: TGTGCCAGCCTCAATGGGGCCTCTCCCTACGAGCAGTACTTC.

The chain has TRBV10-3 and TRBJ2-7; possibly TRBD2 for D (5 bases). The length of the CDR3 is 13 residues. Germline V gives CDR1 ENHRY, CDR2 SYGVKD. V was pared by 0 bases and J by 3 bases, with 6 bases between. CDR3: CAISESTNYEQYF. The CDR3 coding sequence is TGTGCCATCAGTGAGTCGACTAACTACGAGCAGTACTTC.

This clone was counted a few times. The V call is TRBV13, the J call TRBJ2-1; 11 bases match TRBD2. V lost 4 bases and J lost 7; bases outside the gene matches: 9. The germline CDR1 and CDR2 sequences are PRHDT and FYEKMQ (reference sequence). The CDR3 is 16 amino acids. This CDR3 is CASSSRGLAGNNEQFF. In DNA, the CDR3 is TGTGCCAGCAGCTCCAGAGGACTAGCGGGTAATAATGAGCAGTTCTTC.

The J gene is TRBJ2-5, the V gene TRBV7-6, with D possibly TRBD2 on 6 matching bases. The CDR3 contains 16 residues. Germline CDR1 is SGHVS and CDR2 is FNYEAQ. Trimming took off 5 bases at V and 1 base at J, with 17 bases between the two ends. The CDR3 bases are TGTGCCAGCAGCAGCTTATGGACGGGGGTCCAAGAGACCCAGTACTTC. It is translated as CASSSLWTGVQETQYF.

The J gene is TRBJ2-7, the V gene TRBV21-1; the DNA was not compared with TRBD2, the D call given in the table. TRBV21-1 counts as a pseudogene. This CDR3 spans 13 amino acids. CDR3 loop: CASSTGVANEQYF. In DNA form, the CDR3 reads TGTGCCAGCAGCACGGGTGTAGCAAACGAGCAGTACTTC.

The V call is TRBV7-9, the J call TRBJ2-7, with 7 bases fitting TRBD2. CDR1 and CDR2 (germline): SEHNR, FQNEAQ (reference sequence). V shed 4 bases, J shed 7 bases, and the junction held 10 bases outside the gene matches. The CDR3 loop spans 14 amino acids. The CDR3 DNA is TGTGCCAGCAGCTCCGGGACTACCGGTTGGGAGCAGTACTTC. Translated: CASSSGTTGWEQYF. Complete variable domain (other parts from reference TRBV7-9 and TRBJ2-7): DTGVSQNPRHKITKRGQNVTFRCDPISEHNRLYWYRQTLGQGPEFLTYFQNEAQLEKSRLLSDRFSAERPKGSFSTLEIQRTEQGDSAMYLCASSSGTTGWEQYFGPGTRLTVT.

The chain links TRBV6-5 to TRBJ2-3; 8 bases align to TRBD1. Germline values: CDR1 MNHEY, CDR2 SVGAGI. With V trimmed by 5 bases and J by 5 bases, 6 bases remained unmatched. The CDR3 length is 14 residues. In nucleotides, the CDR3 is TGTGCCAGCAGTGTGACAGGGGCTGGAGATACGCAGTATTTT. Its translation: CASSVTGAGDTQYF.

This chain's CDR3 is CASRAYNEQFF. CDR3 in DNA: TGCGCCAGCCGGGCCTACAATGAGCAGTTCTTC. The chain links TRBV5-1 to TRBJ2-1; D unclear. The CDR3 totals 11 residues. The germline CDR1 and CDR2 sequences are SGHRS and YFSETQ. V was trimmed by 7 bases and J by 2 bases, leaving 4 bases between them. The full variable domain, its missing parts supplied by reference TRBV5-1 and TRBJ2-1, is KAGVTQTPRYLIKTRGQQVTLSCSPISGHRSVSWYQQTPGQGLQFLFEYFSETQRNKGNFPGRFSGRQFSNSRSEMNVSTLELGDSALYLCASRAYNEQFFGPGTRLTVL.

The CDR3, as DNA: TGTGCCAGCAGCGTAGAAGGTTCGGGCAGGGCGAAAGAGACCCAGTACTTC. Translating it yields CASSVEGSGRAKETQYF. This chain uses TRBV9 with TRBJ2-5; maybe TRBD1 (5 bases). CDR1 and CDR2 (germline): SGDLS, YYNGEE. Trimming removed 0 bases from V and 3 bases from J, with 18 bases in between. This CDR3 comprises 17 residues.

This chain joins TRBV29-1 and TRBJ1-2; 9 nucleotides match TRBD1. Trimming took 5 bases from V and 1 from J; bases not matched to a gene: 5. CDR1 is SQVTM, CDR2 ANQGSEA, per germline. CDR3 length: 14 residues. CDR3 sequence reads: CSVKGDRDNYGYTF. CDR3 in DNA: TGCAGCGTTAAGGGGGACAGGGATAACTATGGCTACACCTTC.

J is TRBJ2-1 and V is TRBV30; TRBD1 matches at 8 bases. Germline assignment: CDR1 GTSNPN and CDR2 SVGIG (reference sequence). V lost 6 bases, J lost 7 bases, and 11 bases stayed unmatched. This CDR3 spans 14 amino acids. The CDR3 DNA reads TGTGCCTGTTGGGTCCCGGGACAGGTGAATGAGCAGTTCTTC. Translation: CACWVPGQVNEQFF.

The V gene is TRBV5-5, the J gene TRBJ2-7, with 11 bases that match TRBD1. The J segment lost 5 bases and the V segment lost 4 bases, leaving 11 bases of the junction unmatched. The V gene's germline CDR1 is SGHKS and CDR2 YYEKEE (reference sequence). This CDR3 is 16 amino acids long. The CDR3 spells CASSIGQGALRNEQYF. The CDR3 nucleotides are TGTGCCAGCAGCATAGGACAGGGGGCCCTTAGGAACGAGCAGTACTTC.

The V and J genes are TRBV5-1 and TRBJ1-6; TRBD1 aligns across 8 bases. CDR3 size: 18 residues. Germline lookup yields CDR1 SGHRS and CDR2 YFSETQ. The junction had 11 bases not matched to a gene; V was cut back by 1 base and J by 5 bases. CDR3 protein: CASSLYLGRGPNNSPLHF. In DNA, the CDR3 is TGCGCCAGCAGCTTGTATCTGGGCAGGGGGCCGAATAATTCACCCCTCCACTTT.